This T cell receptor beta chain was obtained from a study of cytomegalovirus exposure and HLA in healthy donors. CDR3 length: 14 amino acids. The V end was cut by 5 bases, the J end by 5 bases, with 15 bases between. Germline V gene data show CDR1 as MDHEN and CDR2 as SYDVKM. Study conclusions and caveats: CMV serostatus was the sole immune exposure data available.

The PCR had 60 Vbeta and 13 Jbeta primers. Assay used: immunoSEQ multiplex PCR; TCRdb lists only in-frame clones, some missing. The sample records roughly 150,000 clones, over 60% being singletons. Note on this clone: Its specificity is not known.

The rearrangement joins TRBV28 to TRBJ2-5; D remains unclear. The specimen sequenced was PBMCs. The receptor was derived from a man in his forties or fifties in good health and CMV-seronegative. In DNA, the CDR3 is TGTGCCAGCAGTCCTCTATCGGTATGGGAGACCCAGTACTTC. This codes for CASSPLSVWETQYF.